This passage covers 26 T cell receptor beta chains from one sample sequenced in a study of T-cell reconstitution after alpha-beta-depleted transplantation in children. The TCRbeta library incorporated unique molecular identifiers. One entry per CDR3 protein results from TCRdb running MiXCR on the PCR reads. The table records about 400,000 distinct CDR3 sequences, roughly 14% of them present only once. Sequencing was performed on PBMCs, taken from the stem cell graft. Receptor source: a human donor who donated a stem cell graft to a child with Fanconi anemia.

J is TRBJ2-2 and V is TRBV19, with D possibly being TRBD2 (6 bases). The ends were cut back, 9 bases at V and 2 bases at J, with 10 bases in the middle. The CDR3 extends over 13 amino acids. The germline CDR1 and CDR2 sequences are LNHDA and SQIVND (reference sequence). CDR3 loop: CASWRGNTGELFF. The CDR3 DNA sequence: TGTGCCAGCTGGCGGGGCAACACCGGGGAGCTGTTTTTT.

This clonotype has a count of ten or more. The chain is built from TRBV7-2 and TRBJ2-1; 7 bases align to TRBD2. J was trimmed by 10 bases and V by 2 bases; bases with no gene match: 5. The germline V gene has CDR1 SGHTA and CDR2 FQGNSA. CDR3 length: 13 amino acids. CDR3 in DNA: TGTGCCAGCAGCTTACGACTAGCAGGCGAGCAGTTCTTC. Translated, it gives CASSLRLAGEQFF. The full variable domain, completed using reference TRBV7-2 and TRBJ2-1, is GAGVSQSPSNKVTEKGKDVELRCDPISGHTALYWYRQSLGQGLEFLIYFQGNSAPDKSGLPSDRFSAERTGGSVSTLTIQRTQQEDSAVYLCASSLRLAGEQFFGPGTRLTVL.

The table lists this clonotype with a few counts. CDR3 sequence: CATAQGIDTGELFF. The CDR3 nucleotides are TGTGCCACCGCACAGGGGATTGACACCGGGGAGCTGTTTTTT. V is TRBV12-3 or TRBV12-4 and J is TRBJ2-2, with 7 bases lining up with TRBD1. V lost 10 bases to trimming and J lost 3 bases; unmatched junction nucleotides: 8. The CDR3 spans 14 residues.

In its sample, this clonotype was seen a few times. The V and J genes are TRBV7-6 and TRBJ2-3; 10 bases agree with TRBD2. This CDR3 has 16 amino acids. Trimming cost V 5 bases and J 2 bases; bases outside gene matches: 7. Germline CDR1 and CDR2: SGHVS and FNYEAQ. The CDR3 here is CASSPGLAANTDTQYF. The CDR3, as DNA: TGTGCCAGCAGCCCAGGACTAGCGGCTAACACAGATACGCAGTATTTT.

At least ten counts were recorded for this clonotype. The CDR3 DNA sequence: TGCAGCGCTTCCACAGGGGCTAATGAAAAACTGTTTTTT. Protein sequence: CSASTGANEKLFF. The rearrangement links TRBV29-1 to TRBJ1-4; 7 bases line up with TRBD1. The CDR3 consists of 13 residues. Trimming took 7 bases from V and 3 from J; bases not matched to a gene: 5. Germline-derived CDR1 and CDR2 are SQVTM and ANQGSEA.

This clonotype was recorded a few times. The V gene is TRBV5-4, the J gene TRBJ2-3; 11 nucleotides match TRBD2. The CDR3 contains 14 residues. Germline loops: CDR1 SGHNT, CDR2 YYREEE (reference sequence). V shed 3 bases, J shed 9 bases, and the junction held 6 bases outside the gene matches. CDR3 residues: CASSSATSGATQYF. The DNA of the CDR3 is TGTGCCAGCAGCTCGGCGACTAGCGGGGCCACGCAGTATTTT.

The chain couples TRBV7-6 to TRBJ2-2; D perhaps matches TRBD1 (5 bases). The CDR3 consists of 16 residues. Germline V gene sequence: CDR1 SGHVS, CDR2 FNYEAQ. Trimming took off 0 bases at V and 6 bases at J, with 14 bases between the two ends. CDR3 bases: TGTGCCAGCAGCTTAGCCCAGGGCGACCGGCCCGGGGAGCTGTTTTTT. It yields the protein CASSLAQGDRPGELFF. The full variable domain, completed using reference TRBV7-6 and TRBJ2-2, is GAGVSQSPRYKVTKRGQDVALRCDPISGHVSLYWYRQALGQGPEFLTYFNYEAQQDKSGLPNDRFSAERPEGSISTLTIQRTEQRDSAMYRCASSLAQGDRPGELFFGEGSRLTVL.

This clonotype was counted a few times. The rearrangement joins TRBV4-3 to TRBJ1-3; D is unresolved. With 1 base removed from V and 1 base from J, the gap between germline ends came to 14 bases. Germline-derived CDR1 and CDR2 are LGHNA and YSLEER. The CDR3 has 17 residues. Here the CDR3 reads CASSQGGALTSGNTIYF. The CDR3 DNA follows: TGCGCCAGCAGCCAAGGTGGTGCTCTTACTTCTGGAAACACCATATATTTT.

The table lists this clonotype with many counts. This chain connects TRBV29-1 to TRBJ2-3, with no clear D. There are 12 residues in the CDR3. Per germline, CDR1 SQVTM and CDR2 ANQGSEA. Deletions cut 5 bases from V and 2 bases from J, with 8 bases between. CDR3 region: CSVQSATDTQYF. The CDR3 DNA is TGCAGCGTTCAATCCGCCACAGATACGCAGTATTTT.

This clonotype turned up a few times. The gene calls are TRBV10-3 and TRBJ2-1; D is perhaps TRBD1 or TRBD2 (5 bases each). The V and J ends lost 0 bases and 6 bases respectively, with 15 bases between them. This CDR3 contains 16 residues. Per the germline V gene, CDR1 is ENHRY and CDR2 is SYGVKD. The chain's CDR3 is CAISESRQGGFNEQFF. CDR3 coding DNA: TGTGCCATCAGTGAGTCCAGGCAGGGCGGGTTCAATGAGCAGTTCTTC.

The rearrangement joins TRBV11-2 to TRBJ1-2, with TRBD1 matching over 8 bases. Germline trimming cut 5 bases from V and 4 bases from J; bases unmatched to any gene: 6. In germline, CDR1 is SGHAT, CDR2 FQNNGV. This CDR3 is built from 14 residues. CDR3 sequence: CASSAGQGSYGYTF. The DNA for the CDR3 is TGTGCCAGCAGCGCCGGACAGGGTAGCTATGGCTACACCTTC.

This clonotype appeared many times. The V and J genes are TRBV5-1 and TRBJ1-1, with D possibly matching TRBD1 (6 bases). The CDR3 totals 15 residues. The germline CDR1 and CDR2 sequences are SGHRS and YFSETQ. Deletions cut 4 bases from V and 1 base from J, with 14 bases between. Here the CDR3 reads CASSSRGLQNTEAFF. The CDR3 nucleotides are TGCGCCAGCAGCAGTCGGGGGCTCCAGAACACTGAAGCTTTCTTT.

This clonotype was counted many times. CDR3 sequence (DNA): TGCGCCAGCAGCTCCACAGGGCCGGGATACAATGAGCAGTTCTTC. Translation gives CASSSTGPGYNEQFF. The rearrangement links TRBV5-1 to TRBJ2-1; possibly TRBD1 for D (6 bases). Germline values: CDR1 SGHRS, CDR2 YFSETQ. The CDR3 length is 15 residues. The V end was cut by 3 bases, the J end by 4 bases, with 14 bases between.

V gene TRBV6-2 or TRBV6-3 combines with J gene TRBJ2-1, with D possibly matching TRBD1 (6 bases). This CDR3 has 13 amino acids. Germline V CDR1 and CDR2: MNHEY, SVGEGT. Trimming removed 7 bases from V and 4 bases from J, with 11 bases in between. As DNA, the CDR3 is TGTGCCAGCACACAGGGCTTATACAATGAGCAGTTCTTC. Translated: CASTQGLYNEQFF.

Ten or more counts support this clonotype. The rearrangement joins TRBV12-3 or TRBV12-4 to TRBJ2-1; D is possibly TRBD2 (6 bases). The CDR3 is 15 residues long. The ends were cut back, 4 bases at V and 3 bases at J, with 13 bases in the middle. CDR3 residues: CASSSGVGDYNEQFF. CDR3 coding DNA: TGTGCCAGCAGTTCGGGAGTGGGCGACTACAATGAGCAGTTCTTC.

This clonotype showed up just a few times. V gene TRBV10-1 combines with J gene TRBJ1-1; a weak D match, TRBD1 (5 bases). This CDR3 contains 13 residues. V lost 5 bases and J 8 bases, leaving 15 bases between the germline ends. Germline CDR1 reads WNHNN; CDR2 reads SYGVQD (reference sequence). The CDR3 coding sequence is TGCGCCAGCAGTCGGGGGTCCATTACCGAAGCTTTCTTT. Translating gives CASSRGSITEAFF.

V is TRBV5-4 and J is TRBJ2-1; 7 bases agree with TRBD1. V dropped 4 bases and J dropped 6; count of bases not matched to a gene: 7. The CDR3 sequence is 14 residues long. Germline CDR1 SGHNT, CDR2 YYREEE (reference sequence). The DNA of the CDR3 is TGTGCCAGCAGCAGATCGGGACAGCGCAATGAGCAGTTCTTC. Encoded protein: CASSRSGQRNEQFF. Looking up the rest from reference TRBV5-4 and TRBJ2-1 gives the full variable domain: ETGVTQSPTHLIKTRGQQVTLRCSSQSGHNTVSWYQQALGQGPQFIFQYYREEENGRGNFPPRFSGLQFPNYSSELNVNALELDDSALYLCASSRSGQRNEQFFGPGTRLTVL.

This clonotype was observed at least ten times. CDR3: CASRGTAYEQYF. DNA for the CDR3: TGCGCCAGCAGAGGGACAGCCTACGAGCAGTACTTC. This sequence joins TRBV5-1 and TRBJ2-7, with 7 bases matching TRBD1. The germline gives CDR1 SGHRS, CDR2 YFSETQ. V gave up 5 bases and J gave up 2 bases; unmatched junction bases: 1. This CDR3 contains 12 residues.

This rearrangement joins TRBV11-2 to TRBJ2-6; tentative D call: TRBD1 (6 bases). This CDR3 region has 16 residues. CDR1 is SGHAT, CDR2 FQNNGV, per germline. Between the trimmed V and J ends, which lost 7 bases and 1 base, there was a span of 14 bases. The CDR3 spells CASTFRGSSGANVLTF. CDR3 DNA: TGTGCCAGCACTTTCAGGGGTTCATCTGGGGCCAACGTCCTGACTTTC.

This clonotype was recorded at least ten times. The chain uses TRBV7-9 and TRBJ1-1; no clear D. The CDR3 totals 13 residues. Germline-derived CDR1 and CDR2 are SEHNR and FQNEAQ (reference sequence). Trimming pared 4 bases from V and 3 bases from J, leaving 9 bases between. The CDR3, as DNA: TGTGCCAGCAGCTCACAGCCAGACACTGAAGCTTTCTTT. Protein sequence: CASSSQPDTEAFF.

The rearrangement links TRBV5-1 to TRBJ2-5; TRBD1 agrees at 9 bases. This CDR3 has 18 residues. V was pared by 4 bases and J by 5 bases, with 18 bases of the junction left unmatched. Germline V gene sequence: CDR1 SGHRS, CDR2 YFSETQ. The CDR3, as DNA: TGCGCCAGCAGCGCGGGACAGGGAGATACGTTGATTAGGGAGACCCAGTACTTC. Encoded protein: CASSAGQGDTLIRETQYF.

J is TRBJ1-2 and V is TRBV6-5; tentative D call: TRBD1 (6 bases). V was clipped by 2 bases and J by 6 bases, with 13 bases between them. Per germline, CDR1 MNHEY and CDR2 SVGAGI. The CDR3 totals 14 residues. The CDR3 coding sequence is TGTGCCAGCAGTTACGGTAGCAGGGGTCATGGCTACACCTTC. This sequence encodes CASSYGSRGHGYTF.

Only a few counts were recorded for this clonotype. The chain employs TRBV4-1 and TRBJ1-1; no firm D call. V was cut by 0 bases and J by 3 bases, with 8 bases left in between. The CDR3 spans 14 residues. The germline CDR1 and CDR2 sequences are MGHRA and YSYEKL. The CDR3 nucleotides read TGCGCCAGCAGCCAAGAGGGAAAACACACTGAAGCTTTCTTT. It specifies CASSQEGKHTEAFF.

The table lists this clonotype with a few counts. The CDR3 region is CASSQDGGRQFF. The CDR3 DNA reads TGCGCCAGCAGCCAAGATGGGGGGCGGCAGTTCTTC. The rearrangement joins TRBV4-3 to TRBJ2-1; D tentatively fits TRBD1 or TRBD2 (6 bases each). V shed 0 bases and J shed 12 bases, with 9 bases lying between them. CDR1 and CDR2 (germline): LGHNA, YSLEER. The CDR3 is 12 amino acids.

The CDR3 region is CASSSTGGVYGYTF. DNA for the CDR3: TGTGCCAGCAGCTCGACAGGGGGCGTCTATGGCTACACCTTC. The chain combines TRBV5-6 with TRBJ1-2, with 10 bases lining up with TRBD1. Germline loops: CDR1 SGHDT, CDR2 YYEEEE. The length of the CDR3 is 14 residues. J gave up 4 bases and V 3 bases, and 3 bases lay outside the gene matches.

This clonotype was seen a few times. The chain joins TRBV20-1 to TRBJ1-2, with 10 bases that match TRBD1. There are 14 residues in the CDR3. Germline-derived CDR1 and CDR2 are DFQATT and SNEGSKA (reference sequence). Unmatched junction bases numbered 5, after V lost 5 bases and J lost 2 bases. The CDR3 nucleotides are TGCAGTGCTGCCGGGACAGGGGCCAACTATGGCTACACCTTC. Translating it yields CSAAGTGANYGYTF.